The 26 T cell receptor beta chains reported below all come from one sample, sequenced in a study of T cells expressing NK-cell markers. TCRdb re-called the 5' RACE reads and shows each CDR3 protein once, DNA omitted. The sample has 500,000 or so distinct CDR3 sequences. Sequencing used blood T cells: a sorted CD56 or NKG2C T cell subset, CD4+ or CD8+ T cells, or bulk PBMC T cells (not recorded which). The receptors stem from a man aged 18 to 29 in good health.

This chain joins TRBV24-1 and TRBJ2-3; TCRdb's D call, TRBD2, is unchecked because there is no DNA. The CDR3 is 14 residues long. From germline, CDR1 is KGHDR and CDR2 SFDVKD. The CDR3 sequence is CATSDLRSGDTQYF.

This chain connects TRBV7-2 to TRBJ2-7. This CDR3 has 12 residues. The germline CDR1 and CDR2 sequences are SGHTA and FQGNSA. CDR3 sequence reads: CASSLVWYEQYF.

The chain has TRBV10-3 and TRBJ2-1; absent DNA, TCRdb's TRBD2 call cannot be checked. The CDR3 runs 13 residues. Germline V gene lookup returns CDR1 ENHRY and CDR2 SYGVKD. CDR3 sequence reads: CAIRGTSGNEQFF.

This chain joins TRBV3-1 and TRBJ2-7. The CDR3 extends over 11 amino acids. Germline CDR1 and CDR2: LGHDT and YNNKEL (reference sequence). This CDR3 reads CASMSAYEQYF.

The V gene is TRBV4-2, the J gene TRBJ1-4. The CDR3 loop spans 13 amino acids. Germline V gene sequence: CDR1 LGHNA, CDR2 YNFKEQ. This chain's CDR3 is CASSPRGYEKLFF.

The chain recombines TRBV12-3 or TRBV12-4 with TRBJ2-3; absent DNA, TCRdb's TRBD2 call cannot be checked. The length of the CDR3 is 15 residues. The CDR3: CASRLTSGSEGTQYF.

The chain carries TRBV6-5 and TRBJ2-5. Germline V gene data show CDR1 as MNHEY and CDR2 as SVGAGI. CDR3 size: 15 residues. CDR3 loop: CASSYSRVNQETQYF.

This sequence joins TRBV12-3 or TRBV12-4 and TRBJ2-5. The CDR3 has 15 amino acids. CDR3 in amino acids: CASSLALGFEETQYF.

V and J are TRBV7-2 and TRBJ2-3. Germline CDR1 reads SGHTA; CDR2 reads FQGNSA. This CDR3 has 16 residues. CDR3 loop: CASSLWIVPSTDTQYF.

The chain recombines TRBV28 with TRBJ2-1; the TRBD2 assignment by TCRdb is unverifiable without DNA. The germline V gene has CDR1 MDHEN and CDR2 SYDVKM. The CDR3 is made up of 14 amino acids. CDR3 amino acids: CATLGLAGNNEQFF.

The chain carries TRBV7-2 and TRBJ2-3. Germline V gene data show CDR1 as SGHTA and CDR2 as FQGNSA. This CDR3 contains 15 residues. The CDR3 region is CASSMSGVYTDTQYF.

The chain carries TRBV20-1 and TRBJ2-5; the D gene TCRdb calls, TRBD2, cannot be checked with no DNA. The CDR3 length is 13 residues. From germline, CDR1 is DFQATT and CDR2 SNEGSKA (reference sequence). The CDR3 here is CSVQTSGQETQYF.

This CDR3 reads CAWSIWQAPSEQYF. The chain joins TRBV30 to TRBJ2-7. CDR3 length equals 14 residues. The germline CDR1 and CDR2 sequences are GTSNPN and SVGIG (reference sequence).

V is TRBV9 and J is TRBJ2-1. CDR1 and CDR2 (germline): SGDLS, YYNGEE. There are 16 residues in the CDR3. The CDR3 spells CASSGASVNSYNEQFF.

The V and J genes are TRBV3-1 and TRBJ2-2; as DNA is missing, the TRBD2 call by TCRdb cannot be tested. In germline, CDR1 is LGHDT, CDR2 YNNKEL (reference sequence). CDR3 length: 15 amino acids. CDR3 residues: CASSQGLDSTGELFF.

V gene TRBV11-3 combines with J gene TRBJ1-2. Germline CDR1 reads SGHNT; CDR2 reads YENEEA. The CDR3 spans 16 residues. The CDR3 sequence is CASSLDAGGRNYGYTF.

This chain joins TRBV7-6 and TRBJ2-2; TCRdb calls TRBD1, which cannot be checked without DNA. The germline CDR1 and CDR2 sequences are SGHVS and FNYEAQ. There are 15 residues in the CDR3. The chain's CDR3 is CASSDTGSWGGELFF.

The rearrangement links TRBV29-1 to TRBJ2-2. The germline CDR1 and CDR2 sequences are SQVTM and ANQGSEA. This CDR3 is built from 13 residues. The CDR3 here is CSGQLGEVGELFF.

The CDR3 region is CASSFSPGGTRNEQFF. The V gene is TRBV7-2, the J gene TRBJ2-1; TCRdb returns TRBD1, unconfirmable since there is no DNA. The CDR3 contains 16 residues. CDR1 is SGHTA, CDR2 FQGNSA, per germline. The complete variable domain, with remaining parts taken from reference TRBV7-2 and TRBJ2-1, reads GAGVSQSPSNKVTEKGKDVELRCDPISGHTALYWYRQSLGQGLEFLIYFQGNSAPDKSGLPSDRFSAERTGGSVSTLTIQRTQQEDSAVYLCASSFSPGGTRNEQFFGPGTRLTVL.

The chain uses TRBV18 and TRBJ2-5; TCRdb proposes TRBD2, but this gene call is untestable without DNA. The germline CDR1 and CDR2 sequences are KGHSH and LQKENI. The CDR3 sequence is 14 residues long. The CDR3 here is CASSPAGLQETQYF.

This chain joins TRBV5-1 and TRBJ2-1; as DNA is missing, the TRBD2 call by TCRdb cannot be tested. The CDR3 spans 17 residues. Germline V gene data show CDR1 as SGHRS and CDR2 as YFSETQ. The chain's CDR3 is CASSLTASGRASYEQFF.

This chain links TRBV5-5 with TRBJ2-3; the D call from TCRdb, TRBD1, cannot be confirmed without DNA. CDR1 and CDR2 from the germline V gene are SGHKS and YYEKEE (reference sequence). The CDR3 length is 15 residues. CDR3 amino acids: CASSLSDRGAGTQYF.

The chain combines TRBV7-2 with TRBJ2-7; TCRdb selects TRBD2, and the lack of DNA leaves this call unchecked. Germline V gene data show CDR1 as SGHTA and CDR2 as FQGNSA. CDR3 length: 15 residues. This CDR3 is CASSPSPGPVHEQYF.

This sequence joins TRBV19 and TRBJ2-1; lacking DNA, the TRBD1 call made by TCRdb goes unchecked. Germline assignment: CDR1 LNHDA and CDR2 SQIVND (reference sequence). The CDR3 contains 13 residues. The CDR3 protein is CASTLGTVNEQFF.

This CDR3 reads CASSGLAGTTDTQYF. This sequence joins TRBV5-1 and TRBJ2-3; TCRdb's D gene call, TRBD2, goes unchecked for lack of DNA. CDR1 is SGHRS, CDR2 YFSETQ, per germline. The CDR3 has 15 residues.

The CDR3 loop reads CASSLGSRGYEQYF. This chain joins TRBV13 and TRBJ2-7; TCRdb's D call of TRBD1 is untestable without DNA. The CDR3 runs to 14 residues. Germline lookup yields CDR1 PRHDT and CDR2 FYEKMQ (reference sequence).